This TCR beta chain appears in the sequencing data of a study of early T cells in non-severe SARS-CoV-2 infection. Across the study: The authors sequenced bulk RNA from unsorted whole blood, leaving chains unpaired.

Unique molecular identifier tags were affixed to discrete cDNA molecules. MiXCR was run by TCRdb on the 5' RACE reads, yielding one entry per CDR3 protein. Here the sample spans fewer than 65,000 distinct CDR3 sequences, 9.3% being singletons. Points on this clonotype: Its antigen is unidentified.

Whole-study results and caveats: Private and CD4 specificities were missed by VDJdb matching, which favored anti-spike CD8 responses.

This CDR3 spans 15 amino acids. V was clipped by 2 bases and J by 7 bases; unmatched bases: 5. The germline V gene has CDR1 MGHRA and CDR2 YSYEKL. The gene calls are TRBV4-1 and TRBJ1-2; 12 nucleotides match TRBD1. The sequencing input was whole blood. The sequence was obtained from an adult who was a healthcare worker with PCR-confirmed SARS-CoV-2 infection or an uninfected control (not recorded which). The CDR3 loop is CASSQLPGQGAGYTF. CDR3 nucleotide sequence: TGCGCCAGCAGCCAATTGCCGGGACAGGGGGCTGGCTACACCTTC.